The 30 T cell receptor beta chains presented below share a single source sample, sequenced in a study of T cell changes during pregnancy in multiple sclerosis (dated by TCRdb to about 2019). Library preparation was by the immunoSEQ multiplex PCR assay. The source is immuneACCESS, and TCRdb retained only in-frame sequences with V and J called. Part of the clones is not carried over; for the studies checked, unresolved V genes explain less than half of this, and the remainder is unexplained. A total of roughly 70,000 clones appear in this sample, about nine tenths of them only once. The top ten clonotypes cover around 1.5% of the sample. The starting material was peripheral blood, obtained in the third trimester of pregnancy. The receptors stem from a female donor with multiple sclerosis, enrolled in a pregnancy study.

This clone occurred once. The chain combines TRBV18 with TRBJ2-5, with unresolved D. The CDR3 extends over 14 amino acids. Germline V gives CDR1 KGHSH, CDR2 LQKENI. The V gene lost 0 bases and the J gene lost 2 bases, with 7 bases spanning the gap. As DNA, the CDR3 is TGTGCCAGCTCACCACCGAGAAATCAAGAGACCCAGTACTTC. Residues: CASSPPRNQETQYF.

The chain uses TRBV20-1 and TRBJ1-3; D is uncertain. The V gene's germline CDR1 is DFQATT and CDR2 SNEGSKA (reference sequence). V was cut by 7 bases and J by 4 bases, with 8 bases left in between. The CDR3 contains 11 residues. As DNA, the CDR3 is TGCAGTGTAGAAGCCGGAAACACCATATATTTT. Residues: CSVEAGNTIYF.

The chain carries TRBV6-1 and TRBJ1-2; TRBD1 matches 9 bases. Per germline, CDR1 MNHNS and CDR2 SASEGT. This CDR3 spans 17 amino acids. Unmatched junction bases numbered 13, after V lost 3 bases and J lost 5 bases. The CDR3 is CASSEFWSGQGPYGYTF. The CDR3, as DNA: TGTGCCAGCAGTGAGTTTTGGTCCGGACAGGGGCCTTATGGCTACACCTTC.

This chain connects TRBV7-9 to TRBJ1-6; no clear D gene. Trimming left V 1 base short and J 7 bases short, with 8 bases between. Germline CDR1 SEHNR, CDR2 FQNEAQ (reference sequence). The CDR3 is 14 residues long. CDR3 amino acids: CASSLEQYNSPLHF. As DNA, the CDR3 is TGTGCCAGCAGCTTAGAACAGTACAATTCACCCCTCCACTTT.

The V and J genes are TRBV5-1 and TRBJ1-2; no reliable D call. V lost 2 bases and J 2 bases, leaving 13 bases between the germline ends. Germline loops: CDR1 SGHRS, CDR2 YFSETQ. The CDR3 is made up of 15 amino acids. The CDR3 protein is CASSLEPGSNYGYTF. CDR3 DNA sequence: TGCGCCAGCAGCTTAGAACCGGGGAGCAACTATGGCTACACCTTC.

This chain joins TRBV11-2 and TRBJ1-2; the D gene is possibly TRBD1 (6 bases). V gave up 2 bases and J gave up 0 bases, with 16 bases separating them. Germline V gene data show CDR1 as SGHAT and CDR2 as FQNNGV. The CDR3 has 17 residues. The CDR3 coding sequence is TGTGCCAGCAGCTTAAGATTATTGGGGGCTTCTAACTATGGCTACACCTTC. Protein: CASSLRLLGASNYGYTF.

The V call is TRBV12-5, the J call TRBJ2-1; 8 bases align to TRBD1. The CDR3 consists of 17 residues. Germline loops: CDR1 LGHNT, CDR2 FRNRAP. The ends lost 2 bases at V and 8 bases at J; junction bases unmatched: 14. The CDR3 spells CASGLPLDREFIHEQFF. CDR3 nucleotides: TGTGCTAGTGGTTTGCCTCTGGACAGGGAATTCATTCATGAGCAGTTCTTC.

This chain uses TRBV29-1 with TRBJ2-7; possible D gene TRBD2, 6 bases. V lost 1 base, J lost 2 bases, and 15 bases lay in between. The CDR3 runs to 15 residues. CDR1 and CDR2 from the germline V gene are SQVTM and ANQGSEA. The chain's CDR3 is CSVEVGASATYEQYF. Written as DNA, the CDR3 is TGCAGCGTTGAAGTAGGGGCTAGCGCTACCTACGAGCAGTACTTC.

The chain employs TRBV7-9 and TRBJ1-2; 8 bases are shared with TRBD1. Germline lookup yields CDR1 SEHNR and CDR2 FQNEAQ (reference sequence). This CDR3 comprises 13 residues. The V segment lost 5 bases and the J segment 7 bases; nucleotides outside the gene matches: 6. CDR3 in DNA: TGTGCCAGCAGCAAACCAGGGGGCTCTGGCTACACCTTC. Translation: CASSKPGGSGYTF.

The CDR3 loop reads CASTELAGYEQFF. The DNA of the CDR3 is TGTGCCAGTACAGAACTAGCGGGATATGAGCAGTTCTTC. J is TRBJ2-1 and V is TRBV19; 10 bases align to TRBD2. Germline lookup yields CDR1 LNHDA and CDR2 SQIVND (reference sequence). V lost 7 bases, J lost 8 bases, and 5 bases stayed unmatched. There are 13 residues in the CDR3.

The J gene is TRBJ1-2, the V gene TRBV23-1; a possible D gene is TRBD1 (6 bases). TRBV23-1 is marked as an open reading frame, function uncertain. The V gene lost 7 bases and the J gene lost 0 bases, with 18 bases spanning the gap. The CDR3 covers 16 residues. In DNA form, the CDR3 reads TGCGCCAGCATCACCGAAACCCCAGGGGCTAACTATGGCTACACCTTC. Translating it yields CASITETPGANYGYTF.

The CDR3 nucleotides are TGTGCCAGCAGGTCGGAGGCCCGAGCTGAAGCTTTCTTT. Protein sequence: CASRSEARAEAFF. The chain carries TRBV6-1 and TRBJ1-1, with D unclear. CDR3 length: 13 residues. V shed 6 bases and J shed 6 bases, with 14 bases lying between them. Germline assignment: CDR1 MNHNS and CDR2 SASEGT.

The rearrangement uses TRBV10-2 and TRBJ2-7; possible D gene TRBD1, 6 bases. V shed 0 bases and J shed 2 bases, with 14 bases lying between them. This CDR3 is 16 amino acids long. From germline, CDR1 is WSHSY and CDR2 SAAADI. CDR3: CASSESTGTLPYEQYF. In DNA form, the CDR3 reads TGCGCCAGCAGTGAGTCGACCGGGACACTGCCCTACGAGCAGTACTTC.

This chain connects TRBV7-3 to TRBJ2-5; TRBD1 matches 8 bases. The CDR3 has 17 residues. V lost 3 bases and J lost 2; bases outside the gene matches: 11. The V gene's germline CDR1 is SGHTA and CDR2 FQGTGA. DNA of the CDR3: TGTGCCAGCAGCTTCAGGCAGGGGGCGCGGCGACAAGAGACCCAGTACTTC. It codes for CASSFRQGARRQETQYF.

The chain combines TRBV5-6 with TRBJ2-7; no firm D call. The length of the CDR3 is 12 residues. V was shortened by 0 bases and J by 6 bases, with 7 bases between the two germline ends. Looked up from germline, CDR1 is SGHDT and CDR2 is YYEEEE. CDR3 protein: CASSLARLEQYF. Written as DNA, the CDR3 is TGTGCCAGCAGCTTGGCGAGACTCGAGCAGTACTTC. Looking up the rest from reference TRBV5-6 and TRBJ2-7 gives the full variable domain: DAGVTQSPTHLIKTRGQQVTLRCSPKSGHDTVSWYQQALGQGPQFIFQYYEEEERQRGNFPDRFSGHQFPNYSSELNVNALLLGDSALYLCASSLARLEQYFGPGTRLTVT.

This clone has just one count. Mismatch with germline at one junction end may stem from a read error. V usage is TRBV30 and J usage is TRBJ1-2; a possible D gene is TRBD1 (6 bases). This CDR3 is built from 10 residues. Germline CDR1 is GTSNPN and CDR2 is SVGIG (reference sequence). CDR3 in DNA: TGTGCCTGGGGCTTGGGACAAGGGGCCTTC. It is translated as CAWGLGQGAF.

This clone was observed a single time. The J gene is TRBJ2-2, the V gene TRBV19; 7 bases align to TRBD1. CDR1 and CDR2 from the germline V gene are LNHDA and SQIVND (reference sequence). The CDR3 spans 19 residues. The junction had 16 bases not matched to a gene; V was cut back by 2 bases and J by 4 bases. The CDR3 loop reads CASSISPGQAGSGTGELFF. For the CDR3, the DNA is TGTGCCAGTAGTATATCCCCAGGACAGGCAGGTTCAGGCACCGGGGAGCTGTTTTTT.

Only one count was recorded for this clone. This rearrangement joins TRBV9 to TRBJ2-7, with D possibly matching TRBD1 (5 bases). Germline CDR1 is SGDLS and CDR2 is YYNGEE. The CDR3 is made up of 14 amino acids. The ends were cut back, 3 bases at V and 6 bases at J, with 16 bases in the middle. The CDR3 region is CASSDTPHGAEQYF. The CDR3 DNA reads TGTGCCAGCAGCGACACCCCCCATGGGGCCGAGCAGTACTTC.

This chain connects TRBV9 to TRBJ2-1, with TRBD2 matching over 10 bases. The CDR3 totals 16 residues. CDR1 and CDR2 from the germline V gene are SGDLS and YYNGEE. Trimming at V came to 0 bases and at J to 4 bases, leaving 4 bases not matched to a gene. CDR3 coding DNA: TGTGCCAGCAGCGTAGGAGCGGGGGGGCTGTACAATGAGCAGTTCTTC. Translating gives CASSVGAGGLYNEQFF.

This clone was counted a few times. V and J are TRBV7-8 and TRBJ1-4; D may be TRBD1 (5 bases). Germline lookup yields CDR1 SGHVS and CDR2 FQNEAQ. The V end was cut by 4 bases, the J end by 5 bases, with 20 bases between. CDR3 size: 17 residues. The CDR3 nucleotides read TGTGCCAGCAGCTCCAAGAGGTCGGGACTCGGAAATGAAAAACTGTTTTTT. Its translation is CASSSKRSGLGNEKLFF.

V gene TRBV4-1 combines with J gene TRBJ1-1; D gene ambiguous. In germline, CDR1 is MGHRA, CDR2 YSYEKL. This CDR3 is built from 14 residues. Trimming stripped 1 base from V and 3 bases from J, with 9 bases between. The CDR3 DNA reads TGCGCCAGCAGCCAAGTATATGGAGACACTGAAGCTTTCTTT. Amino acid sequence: CASSQVYGDTEAFF.

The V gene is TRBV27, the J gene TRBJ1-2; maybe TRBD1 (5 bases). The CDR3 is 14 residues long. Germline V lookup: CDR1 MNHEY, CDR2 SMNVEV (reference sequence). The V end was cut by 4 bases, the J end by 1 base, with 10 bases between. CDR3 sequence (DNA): TGTGCCAGCAGTTGGAGCCAGGGTAACTATGGCTACACCTTC. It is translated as CASSWSQGNYGYTF.

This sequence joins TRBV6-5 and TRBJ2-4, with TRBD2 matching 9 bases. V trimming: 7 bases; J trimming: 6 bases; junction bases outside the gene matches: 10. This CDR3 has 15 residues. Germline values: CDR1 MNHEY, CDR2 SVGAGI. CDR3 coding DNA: TGTGCCAGCACCCCTAGCGGGAACCTAGGAAACATTCAGTACTTC. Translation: CASTPSGNLGNIQYF.

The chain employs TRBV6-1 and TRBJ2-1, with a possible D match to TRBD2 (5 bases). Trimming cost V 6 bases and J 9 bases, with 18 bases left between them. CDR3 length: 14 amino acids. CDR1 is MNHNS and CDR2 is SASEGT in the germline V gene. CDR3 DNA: TGTGCCAGCAGCGAGGGCCCAGCGATAAGTGAGCAGTTCTTC. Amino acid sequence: CASSEGPAISEQFF.

CDR3 loop: CSAEGTGQYF. The DNA of the CDR3 is TGCAGTGCAGAAGGGACAGGGCAGTACTTC. The gene calls are TRBV20-1 and TRBJ2-7, with TRBD1 matching over 8 bases. The CDR3 spans 10 residues. J gave up 9 bases and V 6 bases, and 4 bases lay outside the gene matches. CDR1 is DFQATT, CDR2 SNEGSKA, per germline (reference sequence).

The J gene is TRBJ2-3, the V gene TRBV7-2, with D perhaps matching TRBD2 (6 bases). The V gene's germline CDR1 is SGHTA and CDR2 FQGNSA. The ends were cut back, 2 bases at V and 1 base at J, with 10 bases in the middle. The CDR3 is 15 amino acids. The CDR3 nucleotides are TGTGCCAGCAGCTTATGGGGGGAGCGCACAGATACGCAGTATTTT. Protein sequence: CASSLWGERTDTQYF.

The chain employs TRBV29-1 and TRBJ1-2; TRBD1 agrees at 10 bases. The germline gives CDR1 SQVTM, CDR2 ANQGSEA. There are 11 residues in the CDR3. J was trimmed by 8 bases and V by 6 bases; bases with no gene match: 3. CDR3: CSVGTGVGYTF. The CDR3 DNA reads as TGCAGCGTCGGGACAGGGGTGGGCTACACCTTC. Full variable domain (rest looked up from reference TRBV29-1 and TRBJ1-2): SAVISQKPSRDICQRGTSLTIQCQVDSQVTMMFWYRQQPGQSLTLIATANQGSEATYESGFVIDKFPISRPNLTFSTLTVSNMSPEDSSIYLCSVGTGVGYTFGSGTRLTVV.

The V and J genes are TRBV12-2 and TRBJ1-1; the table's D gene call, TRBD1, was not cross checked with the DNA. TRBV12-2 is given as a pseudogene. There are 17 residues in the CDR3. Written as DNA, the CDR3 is TGTGCAAGTCGCTTAGCGATAACTTATGAGGGGGCAAAGCGAGCTTTCTTT. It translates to CASRLAITYEGAKRAFF.

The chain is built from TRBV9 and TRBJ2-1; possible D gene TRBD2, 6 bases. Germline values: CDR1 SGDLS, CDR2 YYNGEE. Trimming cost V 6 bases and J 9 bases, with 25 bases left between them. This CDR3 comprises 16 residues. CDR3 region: CASNDVGWRVSSEQFF. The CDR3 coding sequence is TGTGCCAGCAACGACGTGGGGTGGAGGGTATCGAGTGAGCAGTTCTTC.

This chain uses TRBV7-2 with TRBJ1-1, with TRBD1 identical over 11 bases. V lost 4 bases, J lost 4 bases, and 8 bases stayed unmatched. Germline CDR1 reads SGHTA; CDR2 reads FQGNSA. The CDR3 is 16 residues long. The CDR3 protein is CASSSRTGGEVTEAFF. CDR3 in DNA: TGTGCCAGCAGCTCCCGGACAGGGGGCGAGGTCACTGAAGCTTTCTTT.